This TCR beta chain stems from a study of neoadjuvant anti-PD-1 for oral cavity cancer. General study findings and limits: Treg/Th17 ratio rose with pretreatment blood and fell with post-treatment tumor TCRbeta clonality.

From germline, CDR1 is SGHRS and CDR2 YFSETQ. V was pared by 3 bases and J by 4 bases, with 8 bases between. The CDR3 runs 14 residues. Some clones are missing from TCRdb's copy, which holds only in-frame ones; the method was immunoSEQ multiplex PCR. The repertoire includes over 60,000 clones, about 90% of them detected once, and roughly 2.9% sits in the top ten. Time point specified: after neoadjuvant nivolumab, at surgical resection. Of note for this clone: The antigen is not known.

The J gene is TRBJ2-6, the V gene TRBV5-1, with D perhaps TRBD1 or TRBD2 (5 bases each). The sequenced sample was PBMCs, obtained after nivolumab (anti-PD-1) treatment. The clonotype originates from a person aged 40 to 85 with oral cavity squamous cell carcinoma. The CDR3 reads CASSWGPGANVLTF. DNA of the CDR3: TGCGCCAGCAGCTGGGGACCGGGGGCCAACGTCCTGACTTTC.